This T cell receptor (beta chain) is drawn from a study of T cells in Graves' hyperthyroidism and ophthalmopathy (dated by TCRdb to between 2018 and 2021). Study-level background: Peripheral blood was collected at initial diagnosis, before any treatment. TCR V-J signatures able to tell the groups apart were searched for in a discovery cohort of 90 to 100 patients, of whom 43 had Graves' ophthalmopathy and about 60 had stable Graves' hyperthyroidism. Whether ophthalmopathy could be predicted prospectively was tested in an independent validation cohort made up of fewer than 20 hyperthyroidism patients plus 17 patients who later progressed to ophthalmopathy. The 95 to 100 discovery patients were randomly divided into training and test sets at a 7:3 ratio. In roughly six Graves' hyperthyroidism patients, the study also compared T-cell repertoires from thyroid tissue with T-cell repertoires from blood. Following sampling, methimazole starting at 30 mg daily was given to hyperthyroidism patients, and high-dose intravenous methylprednisolone was given to ophthalmopathy patients. TCR Vbeta CDR3 sequencing of 120 to 150 peripheral blood samples (under 45 ophthalmopathy, 75 hyperthyroidism and roughly 17 progressor patients) is reported in the paper.

On this clonotype: Its antigen remains undetermined. No much larger clonotype is one base removed from it; base qualities were not supplied.

Ophthalmopathy patients had moderately to severely active disease, with a Clinical Activity Score of 3 or more, a NOSPECS grade of 4 or more, and a disease duration of less than 3 months. The study excluded patients with uncontrolled infections, other autoimmune diseases, pregnancy or lactation. Diagnoses were established on the basis of clinical symptoms, serum thyroxine and TRAb, thyroid ultrasound, and orbital computed tomography. PBMCs were separated from roughly 10 ml of fresh peripheral blood using Ficoll-Paque density gradient centrifugation. Total RNA was extracted with Trizol reagent, and quality was checked on an Agilent 2100 Bioanalyzer. Study-wide findings and limitations: No statistical method was used to set the sample size in advance, and investigators knew the group allocation. Blood samples also contained most of the expanded thyroid clonotypes (frequency above 0.001), which suggests that blood repertoires may reflect thyroid immune responses. In validation, the model predicted progression to ophthalmopathy a median of roughly 6.5 months before onset, with about 64% sensitivity and roughly 79% specificity. A model built on a 13 V-J signature distinguished ophthalmopathy from stable hyperthyroidism, reaching around 87% sensitivity and about 81% specificity in cross-validation and 80%/75% in testing.

Amplification of TCR beta CDR3 regions was carried out from RNA transcripts. For the first round of RT-PCR on the TCR CDR3, the HTBI primer set was used together with the Qiagen OneStep RT-PCR kit. The libraries were constructed in a second round of multiplex PCR and then size-selected and purified. Libraries were sequenced paired-end with 100 bp reads on an Illumina HiSeq2000. The published analysis was carried out like this. SOAPnuke was used to process the raw data, with reads discarded if the reads contained adapters or uncalled bases, had a mean Phred below 15, or lacked an exact constant-primer or identifier match. COPE v1.2.5 was used to merge high-quality paired reads, and clonotypes were defined as unique nucleotide sequences. MiTCR v1.1 was used to align the clonotypes against IMGT TRBV, TRBD and TRBJ reference segments. Analysis was restricted to V-J combinations with a frequency above 0.0001, which covered over 98% of repertoires. A TCS score was defined as the ratio of F50 (clonal expansion) to E x V (chaos), with BLOSUM62-based TCRdist applied between CDR3 peptides within each V-J. Welch's t-statistics and random forest reduced 500 to 550 V-J features to around 14, which were used in a naive Bayes classifier (R e1071). The similarity between thyroid and blood repertoires was quantified using the Morisita-Horn index. The raw public reads went through TCRdb reprocessing: fastp at Q25, MiXCR clone calling, in-frame beta chains kept. Rows with one shared CDR3 protein collapse into an entry with the most common genes and DNA. The authors' filters were not applied to this entry. Here the sample has hundreds of thousands of distinct CDR3 sequences; about 14% occur a single time. Around 4.1% of the sample belongs to the ten largest clones.

The sample consisted of blood. This sequence was found in a woman between 35 and 50 years old with Graves' ophthalmopathy.

The CDR3 reads CASSFSGTPNTGELFF. The nucleotides read TGTGCCAGCAGCTTCTCCGGGACACCGAACACCGGGGAGCTGTTTTTT. The chain joins TRBV12-3 or TRBV12-4 to TRBJ2-2; TRBD1 could be the D gene, as 6 bases match. Trimming at the junction amounts to 6 bases on V and 0 bases on J, and the germline ends lie 14 bases apart. From cysteine to phenylalanine, the CDR3 is 16 amino acids long. The sequence is cut down to CDR3 DNA, 48 bases in frame from base 1.